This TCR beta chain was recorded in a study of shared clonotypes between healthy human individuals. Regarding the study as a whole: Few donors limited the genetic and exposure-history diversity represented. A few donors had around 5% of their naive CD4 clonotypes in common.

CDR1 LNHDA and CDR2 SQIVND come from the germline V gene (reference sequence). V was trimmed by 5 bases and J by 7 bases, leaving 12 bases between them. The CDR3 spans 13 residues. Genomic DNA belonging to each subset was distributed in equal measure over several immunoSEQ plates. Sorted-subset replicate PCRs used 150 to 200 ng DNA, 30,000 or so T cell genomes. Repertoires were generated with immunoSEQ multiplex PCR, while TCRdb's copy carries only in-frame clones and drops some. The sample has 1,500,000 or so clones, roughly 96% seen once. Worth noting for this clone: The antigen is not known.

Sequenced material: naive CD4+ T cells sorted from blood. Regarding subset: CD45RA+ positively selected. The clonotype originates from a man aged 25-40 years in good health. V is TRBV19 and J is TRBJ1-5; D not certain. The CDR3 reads CASSSRTRQPQHF. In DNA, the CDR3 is TGTGCCAGTAGTTCAAGGACCAGGCAGCCCCAGCATTTT.